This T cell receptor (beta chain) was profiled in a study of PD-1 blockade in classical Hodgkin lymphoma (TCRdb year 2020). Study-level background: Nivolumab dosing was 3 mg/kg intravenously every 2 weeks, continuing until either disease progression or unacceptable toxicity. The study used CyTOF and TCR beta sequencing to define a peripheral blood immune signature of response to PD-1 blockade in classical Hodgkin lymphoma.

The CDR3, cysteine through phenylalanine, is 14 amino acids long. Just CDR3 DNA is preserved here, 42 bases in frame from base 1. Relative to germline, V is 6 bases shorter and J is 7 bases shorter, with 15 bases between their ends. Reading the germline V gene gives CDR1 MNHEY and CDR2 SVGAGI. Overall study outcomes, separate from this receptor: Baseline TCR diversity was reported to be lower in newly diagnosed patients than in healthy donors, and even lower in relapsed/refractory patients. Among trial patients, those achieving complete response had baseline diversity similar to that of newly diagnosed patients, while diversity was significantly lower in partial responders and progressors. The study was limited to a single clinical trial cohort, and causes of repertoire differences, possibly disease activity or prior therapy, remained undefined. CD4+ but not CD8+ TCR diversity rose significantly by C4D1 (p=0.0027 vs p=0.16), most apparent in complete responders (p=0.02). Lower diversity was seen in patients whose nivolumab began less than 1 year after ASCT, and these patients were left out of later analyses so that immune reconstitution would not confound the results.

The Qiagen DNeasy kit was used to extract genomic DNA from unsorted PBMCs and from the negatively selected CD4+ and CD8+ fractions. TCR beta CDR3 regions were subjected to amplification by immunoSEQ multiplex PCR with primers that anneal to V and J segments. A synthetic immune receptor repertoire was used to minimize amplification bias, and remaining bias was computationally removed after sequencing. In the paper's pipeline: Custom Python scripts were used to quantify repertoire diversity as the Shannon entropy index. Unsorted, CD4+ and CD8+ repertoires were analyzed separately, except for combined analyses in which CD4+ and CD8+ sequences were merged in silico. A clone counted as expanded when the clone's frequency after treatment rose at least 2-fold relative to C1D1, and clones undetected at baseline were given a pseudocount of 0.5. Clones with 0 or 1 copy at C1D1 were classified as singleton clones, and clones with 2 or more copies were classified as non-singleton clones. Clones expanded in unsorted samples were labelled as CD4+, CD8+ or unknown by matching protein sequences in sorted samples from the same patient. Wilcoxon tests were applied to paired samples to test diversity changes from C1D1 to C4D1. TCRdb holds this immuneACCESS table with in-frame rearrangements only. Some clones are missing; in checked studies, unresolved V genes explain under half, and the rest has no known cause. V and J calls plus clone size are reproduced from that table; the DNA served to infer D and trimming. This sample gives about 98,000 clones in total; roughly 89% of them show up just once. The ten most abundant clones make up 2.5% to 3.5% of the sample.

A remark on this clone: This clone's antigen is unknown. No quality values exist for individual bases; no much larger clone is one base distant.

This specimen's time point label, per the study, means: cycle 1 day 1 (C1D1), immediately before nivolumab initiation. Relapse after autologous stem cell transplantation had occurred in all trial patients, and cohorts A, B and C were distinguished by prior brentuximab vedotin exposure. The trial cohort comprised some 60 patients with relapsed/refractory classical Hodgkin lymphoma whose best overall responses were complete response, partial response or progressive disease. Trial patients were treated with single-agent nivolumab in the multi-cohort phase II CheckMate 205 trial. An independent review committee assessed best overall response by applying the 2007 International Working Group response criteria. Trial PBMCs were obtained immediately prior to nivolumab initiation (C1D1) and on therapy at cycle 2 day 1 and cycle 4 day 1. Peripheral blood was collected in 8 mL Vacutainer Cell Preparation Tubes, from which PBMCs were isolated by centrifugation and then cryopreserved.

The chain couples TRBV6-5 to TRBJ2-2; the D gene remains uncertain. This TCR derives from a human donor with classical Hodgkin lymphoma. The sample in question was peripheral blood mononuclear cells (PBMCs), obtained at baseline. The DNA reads TGTGCCAGCAGCCGCCTAGACAATAGCGGGGAGCTGTTTTTT. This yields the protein CASSRLDNSGELFF.